The sequence of this T cell receptor (beta chain) was determined in a study of CD8 T cells in Susac syndrome. RNA in amounts of about 0.5 to 1 ug was reverse transcribed with random hexamers. TCRdb processed the immunoSEQ multiplex PCR reads anew with MiXCR; each CDR3 protein has one entry. The data show under 200,000 distinct CDR3 sequences, with around 95% seen just once and 0.16% held by the top ten. The CDR3 is 14 residues long. Germline CDR1 SGHRS, CDR2 YFSETQ. Trimming at V came to 4 bases and at J to 4 bases, leaving 6 bases not matched to a gene. This chain uses TRBV5-1 with TRBJ2-3; TRBD1 matches at 7 bases. This receptor was identified in a human donor with multiple sclerosis. Sequencing input: CD8+ T cells from PBMCs. The DNA of the CDR3 is TGCGCCAGCAGCCTCGGACAGGCGGCAGATACGCAGTATTTT. Translation gives CASSLGQAADTQYF. The full variable domain, completed using reference TRBV5-1 and TRBJ2-3, is KAGVTQTPRYLIKTRGQQVTLSCSPISGHRSVSWYQQTPGQGLQFLFEYFSETQRNKGNFPGRFSGRQFSNSRSEMNVSTLELGDSALYLCASSLGQAADTQYFGPGTRLTVL.